A selection of T cell receptor beta chains follows, all from one sample in a study of CD8 T cells in ankylosing spondylitis. TCRdb reanalysed the 5' RACE reads using MiXCR and keeps one entry per CDR3 protein. Among approximately 400,000 distinct CDR3 sequences listed, around 26% were seen once. The source material was blood, either unsorted or a sorted T cell fraction (not recorded which). The receptors here all came from a male donor with ankylosing spondylitis. CDR3s include the opening cysteine and the closing phenylalanine or tryptophan. D genes are given only for firm matches. Clone sizes are given selectively: once, few, many, or a class where the clone is expanded.

clone_size,j_call,d_call,v_call,cdr3_nt,cdr3_aa
many,TRBJ2-2,TRBD1,TRBV5-1,TGCGCCAGCAGCAGCCTCGGGACAGGCTACACCGGGGAGCTGTTTTTT,CASSSLGTGYTGELFF
.,TRBJ2-5,TRBD2,TRBV20-1,TGCAGTGCCACCTTACTAGCGGGAGGCGGGGAGACCCAGTACTTC,CSATLLAGGGETQYF
.,TRBJ2-3,TRBD2,TRBV4-2,TGTGCCAGCAGCCAATCCGGGACTAGCGGTGACCTACGAACCCCAGATACGCAGTATTTT,CASSQSGTSGDLRTPDTQYF
few,TRBJ2-4,.,TRBV6-1,TGTGCCAGCAGTGAAAGGGACCGGATTCAGTACTTC,CASSERDRIQYF
.,TRBJ2-5,TRBD2,TRBV12-3/TRBV12-4,TGTCCCAGCACGGCGGGAGCAGAGACCCAGTACTTC,CPSTAGAETQYF
.,TRBJ2-3,.,TRBV4-2,TGTGCCAGCAGCCAAGATTGGCGGACAGATACGCAGTATTTT,CASSQDWRTDTQYF
.,TRBJ2-1,.,TRBV20-1,TGCAGTGCTAAGGGGACACGATACAATGAGCAGTTCTTC,CSAKGTRYNEQFF
many,TRBJ1-4,.,TRBV12-3/TRBV12-4,TGTGCCAGCACCGTGGGGGGTTGGGCTAATGAAAAACTGTTTTTT,CASTVGGWANEKLFF
.,TRBJ1-4,.,TRBV2,TGTGCCAGCTGGACGTCAACTAATGAAAAACTGTTTTTT,CASWTSTNEKLFF
few,TRBJ2-6,.,TRBV20-1,TGCAGTGCTAGAGTAGGAGTGGGCACGGCCAACGTCCTGACTTTC,CSARVGVGTANVLTF
.,TRBJ1-2,.,TRBV30,TGTGCCTGGAGTGCGACAACTGATGGCTACACCTTC,CAWSATTDGYTF
.,TRBJ2-4,TRBD2,TRBV12-5,TGTGCTAGTGGACATGGACTAGCGGGAGGTAATAACATTCAGTACTTC,CASGHGLAGGNNIQYF
few,TRBJ1-5,.,TRBV20-1,TGCAGTGCTATGAACGTGCTCAATCAGCCCCAGCATTTT,CSAMNVLNQPQHF
many,TRBJ2-4,.,TRBV20-1,TGCAGTGCCCACCTCTTGTTGGGGGTGGAAAACATTCAGTACTTC,CSAHLLLGVENIQYF
.,TRBJ1-1,.,TRBV7-9,TGTGCCAGCAGCTCCCTCCAGGGGTCCGCTGAAGCTTTCTTT,CASSSLQGSAEAFF
few,TRBJ2-3,.,TRBV29-1,TGCAGCGTTGGGGGAGCGGAGCGCACAGATACGCAGTATTTT,CSVGGAERTDTQYF
.,TRBJ1-2,TRBD1,TRBV4-2,TGTGCCAGCAGCCCACGAGGACAGGGTACGAATGGCTACACCTTC,CASSPRGQGTNGYTF
few,TRBJ2-7,TRBD2,TRBV27,TGTGCCAGCAGTTGGACTAGCGGGGTCTACGAGCAGTACTTC,CASSWTSGVYEQYF
few,TRBJ2-5,.,TRBV29-1,TGCAGCGTTATGGAGGGGGGAGAGACCCAGTACTTC,CSVMEGGETQYF
few,TRBJ2-3,.,TRBV6-2/TRBV6-3,TGTGCCAGCAGTTTTATTGGAGATACGCAGTATTTT,CASSFIGDTQYF
.,TRBJ2-7,TRBD2,TRBV20-1,TGCAGTGGCCGAGCGGGGTTCCTATACGAGCAGTACTTC,CSGRAGFLYEQYF
few,TRBJ1-1,.,TRBV5-5,TGTGCCAGCAGCATACGGGCACCGGGCACTGAAGCTTTCTTT,CASSIRAPGTEAFF
.,TRBJ1-3,.,TRBV6-5,TGTGCCAGCAGTTACTCCCGGGGCCTCTCTGGAAACACCATATATTTT,CASSYSRGLSGNTIYF
.,TRBJ1-2,.,TRBV4-1,TGCGCCAGCAGCCAAGGAGGGCGTGCGGTCGGCTACACCTTC,CASSQGGRAVGYTF
few,TRBJ2-1,.,TRBV6-2/TRBV6-3,TGTGCCAGCAGTATGGGTACAGGGCTCCAAGCAAACGAGCAGTTCTTC,CASSMGTGLQANEQFF
few,TRBJ1-4,TRBD1,TRBV2,TGTGCCAGCAGTGAGAACAGGGGAGGTGAAAAACTGTTTTTT,CASSENRGGEKLFF
.,TRBJ1-6,.,TRBV7-9,TGTGCCAGCAGCCGGTATTCACCCCTCCACTTT,CASSRYSPLHF
.,TRBJ2-2,.,TRBV3-1,TGTGCCAGCAGCCAACTTGGAGATGCCGGGGAGCTGTTTTTT,CASSQLGDAGELFF
.,TRBJ1-1,TRBD1,TRBV19,TGTGCCAGTAGTAACAGGGGCGTAGAGACTGAAGCTTTCTTT,CASSNRGVETEAFF
.,TRBJ2-3,.,TRBV3-1,TGTGCCAGCAGCCAACTGGGCACAGATACGCAGTATTTT,CASSQLGTDTQYF
.,TRBJ1-1,.,TRBV7-9,TGTGCCAGCAGCTTAGCCGTAGGGGAAGCTTTCTTT,CASSLAVGEAFF
.,TRBJ2-5,TRBD2,TRBV20-1,TGCAGTGCCTCGCTGAGGCCCAGCGGGAGGAGTGAGACCCAGTACTTC,CSASLRPSGRSETQYF
.,TRBJ2-1,TRBD2,TRBV20-1,TGCAGTGCCGCCCCACTAGCGGGACTCGACTACAATGAGCAGTTCTTC,CSAAPLAGLDYNEQFF
.,TRBJ1-5,.,TRBV12-3/TRBV12-4,TGTGCCAGCAGTTTCTCAGGGGAGGGCAATCAGCCCCAGCATTTT,CASSFSGEGNQPQHF
few,TRBJ1-1,TRBD1,TRBV2,TGTGCCAGCAGTGATCAGGGGGTGGGTACTGAAGCTTTCTTT,CASSDQGVGTEAFF
.,TRBJ2-3,TRBD2,TRBV3-1,TGTGCCAGCAGCAGTAGCGGGTATACGCAGTATTTT,CASSSSGYTQYF
.,TRBJ2-2,.,TRBV24-1,TGTGCCACCAGTGATTCGGGCAGGGGATGGACCGGGGAGCTGTTTTTT,CATSDSGRGWTGELFF
.,TRBJ2-3,.,TRBV5-6,TGTGCCAGCAGCCCCAGGTGGAGCTCAGATACGCAGTATTTT,CASSPRWSSDTQYF
.,TRBJ1-2,.,TRBV24-1,TGTGCCACCAGCAACCGGGAGAGCCGCTATGGCTACACCTTC,CATSNRESRYGYTF
few,TRBJ2-3,.,TRBV7-2,TGTGCCAGCAGCTATTCCAACGGCCAACCGCAGTATTTT,CASSYSNGQPQYF
many,TRBJ1-1,.,TRBV7-9,TGTGCCAGCAGCCGACTGGGACATATGAACACTGAAGCTTTCTTT,CASSRLGHMNTEAFF
.,TRBJ2-5,.,TRBV7-9,TGTGCCAGCAGCGGCAGGGTAGCGGAGGTAGAGACCCAGTACTTC,CASSGRVAEVETQYF
many,TRBJ1-4,TRBD1,TRBV6-1,TGTGCCAGCAGTGTGACAGGGAAAAATGAAAAACTGTTTTTT,CASSVTGKNEKLFF
few,TRBJ2-2,TRBD2,TRBV29-1,TGCAGCGTTGGATTAGCGGGAGGGGGTCCCGGGGAGCTGTTTTTT,CSVGLAGGGPGELFF
few,TRBJ2-1,TRBD1,TRBV19,TGTGCCAGTGGACAGGGGGCTTCGAATGAGCAGTTCTTC,CASGQGASNEQFF
few,TRBJ2-1,TRBD2,TRBV12-3/TRBV12-4,TGTGCCAGCAGGCAAGCGGGGGGGGGCAATGAGCAGTTCTTC,CASRQAGGGNEQFF
few,TRBJ1-4,TRBD1,TRBV4-2,TGTGCCAGCAGCCAAGATTTAGGGGACAGTAATGAAAAACTGTTTTTT,CASSQDLGDSNEKLFF